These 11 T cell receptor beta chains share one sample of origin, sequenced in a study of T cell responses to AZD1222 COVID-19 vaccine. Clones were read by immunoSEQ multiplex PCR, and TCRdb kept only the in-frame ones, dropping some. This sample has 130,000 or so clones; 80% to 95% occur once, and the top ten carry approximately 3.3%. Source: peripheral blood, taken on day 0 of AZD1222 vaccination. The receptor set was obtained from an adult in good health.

CDR3: CASSQVRGAGYGYTF. CDR3 sequence (DNA): TGTGCCAGCAGCCAAGTACGGGGAGCTGGCTATGGCTACACCTTC. The J gene is TRBJ1-2, the V gene TRBV3-1 (or the pseudogene TRBV3-2); D remains ambiguous. Germline V gene sequence: CDR1 LGHDT, CDR2 YNNKEL (reference sequence). V dropped 1 base and J dropped 4 bases, with 13 bases sitting between them. This CDR3 has 15 amino acids.

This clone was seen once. The DNA for the CDR3 is TGTGCCAGCAGTTCCCAGAGGAGTAGGAACACTGAAGCTTTCTTT. This encodes CASSSQRSRNTEAFF. The chain combines TRBV28 with TRBJ1-1; unclear D gene. In germline, CDR1 is MDHEN, CDR2 SYDVKM. The CDR3 spans 15 residues. V was trimmed by 4 bases and J by 1 base, leaving 13 bases between them. The whole variable domain, filled in from reference TRBV28 and TRBJ1-1, reads DVKVTQSSRYLVKRTGEKVFLECVQDMDHENMFWYRQDPGLGLRLIYFSYDVKMKEKGDIPEGYSVSREKKERFSLILESASTNQTSMYLCASSSQRSRNTEAFFGQGTRLTVV.

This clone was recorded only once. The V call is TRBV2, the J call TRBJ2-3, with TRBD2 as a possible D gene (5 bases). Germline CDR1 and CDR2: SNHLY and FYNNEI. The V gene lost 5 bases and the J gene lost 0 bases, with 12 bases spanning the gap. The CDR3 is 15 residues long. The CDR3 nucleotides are TGTGCCAGCAGTCGGGAAGAAACTAGCACAGATACGCAGTATTTT. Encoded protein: CASSREETSTDTQYF.

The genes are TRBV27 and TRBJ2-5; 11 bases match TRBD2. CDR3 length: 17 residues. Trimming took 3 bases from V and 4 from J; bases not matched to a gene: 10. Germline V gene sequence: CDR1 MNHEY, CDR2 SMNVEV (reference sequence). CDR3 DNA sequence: TGTGCCAGCAGTTTGGGAGAGGTTAGCGGGAGGGCAGAGACCCAGTACTTC. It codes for CASSLGEVSGRAETQYF.

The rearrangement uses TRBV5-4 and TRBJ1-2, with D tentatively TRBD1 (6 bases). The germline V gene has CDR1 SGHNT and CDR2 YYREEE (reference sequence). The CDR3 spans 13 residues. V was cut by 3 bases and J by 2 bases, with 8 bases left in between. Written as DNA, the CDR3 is TGTGCCAGCAGCTCTACAGGGAACTATGGCTACACCTTC. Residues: CASSSTGNYGYTF.

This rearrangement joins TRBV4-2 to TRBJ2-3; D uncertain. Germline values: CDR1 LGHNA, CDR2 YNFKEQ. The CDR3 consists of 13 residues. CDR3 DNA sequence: TGTGCACATAGCCAGCCACGCACAGATACGCAGTATTTT. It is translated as CAHSQPRTDTQYF.

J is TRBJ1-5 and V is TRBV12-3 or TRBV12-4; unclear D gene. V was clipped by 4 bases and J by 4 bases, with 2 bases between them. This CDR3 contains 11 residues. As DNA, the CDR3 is TGTGCCAGCAGTTCGAATCAGCCCCAGCATTTT. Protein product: CASSSNQPQHF.

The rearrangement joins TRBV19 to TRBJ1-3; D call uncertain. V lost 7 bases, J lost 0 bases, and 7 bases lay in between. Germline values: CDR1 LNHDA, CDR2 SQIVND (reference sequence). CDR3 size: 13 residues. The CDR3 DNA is TGTGCCAGTATTGGTTCCTCTGGAAACACCATATATTTT. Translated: CASIGSSGNTIYF.

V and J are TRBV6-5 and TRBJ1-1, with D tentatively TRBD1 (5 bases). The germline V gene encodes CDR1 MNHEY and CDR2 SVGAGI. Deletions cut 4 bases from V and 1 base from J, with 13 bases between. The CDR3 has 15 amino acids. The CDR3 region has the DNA TGTGCCAGCAGTTCATCAGGGACCTGGAACACTGAAGCTTTCTTT. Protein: CASSSSGTWNTEAFF.

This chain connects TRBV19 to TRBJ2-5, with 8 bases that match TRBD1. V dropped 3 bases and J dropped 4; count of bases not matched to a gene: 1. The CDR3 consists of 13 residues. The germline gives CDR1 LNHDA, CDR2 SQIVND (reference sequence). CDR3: CASSMTGVETQYF. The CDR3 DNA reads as TGTGCCAGTAGTATGACAGGGGTAGAGACCCAGTACTTC. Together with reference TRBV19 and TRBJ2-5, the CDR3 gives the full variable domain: DGGITQSPKYLFRKEGQNVTLSCEQNLNHDAMYWYRQDPGQGLRLIYYSQIVNDFQKGDIAEGYSVSREKKESFPLTVTSAQKNPTAFYLCASSMTGVETQYFGPGTRLLVL.

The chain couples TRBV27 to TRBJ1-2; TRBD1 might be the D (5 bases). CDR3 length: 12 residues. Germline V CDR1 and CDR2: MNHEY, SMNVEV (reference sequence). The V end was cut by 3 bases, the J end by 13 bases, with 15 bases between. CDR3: CASSLPGAPTTF. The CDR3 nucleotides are TGTGCCAGCAGTTTGCCTGGGGCGCCGACCACCTTC.